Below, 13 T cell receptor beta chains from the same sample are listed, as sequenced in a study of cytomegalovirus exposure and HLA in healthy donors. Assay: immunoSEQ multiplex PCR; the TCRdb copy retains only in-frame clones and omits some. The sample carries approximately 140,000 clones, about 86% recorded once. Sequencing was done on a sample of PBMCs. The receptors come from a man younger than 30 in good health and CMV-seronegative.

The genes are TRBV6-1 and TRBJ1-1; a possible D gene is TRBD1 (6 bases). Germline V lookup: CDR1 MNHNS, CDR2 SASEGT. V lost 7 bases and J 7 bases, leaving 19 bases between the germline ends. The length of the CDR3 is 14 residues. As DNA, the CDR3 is TGTGCCAGCACTCCGGGGGGCAGGGTTGATGAAGCTTTCTTT. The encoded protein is CASTPGGRVDEAFF.

The CDR3 here is CASSEEGGVANYGYTF. The CDR3 nucleotides are TGTGCCAGCAGTGAAGAGGGGGGGGTGGCTAACTATGGCTACACCTTC. The rearrangement joins TRBV2 to TRBJ1-2; possibly TRBD1 for D (6 bases). Trimming shortened V by 1 base and J by 0 bases, and 12 bases separated the two germline ends. In germline, CDR1 is SNHLY, CDR2 FYNNEI. The CDR3 is made up of 16 amino acids. Based on the CDR3 plus reference TRBV2 and TRBJ1-2, the full variable domain is EPEVTQTPSHQVTQMGQEVILRCVPISNHLYFYWYRQILGQKVEFLVSFYNNEISEKSEIFDDQFSVERPDGSNFTLKIRSTKLEDSAMYFCASSEEGGVANYGYTFGSGTRLTVV.

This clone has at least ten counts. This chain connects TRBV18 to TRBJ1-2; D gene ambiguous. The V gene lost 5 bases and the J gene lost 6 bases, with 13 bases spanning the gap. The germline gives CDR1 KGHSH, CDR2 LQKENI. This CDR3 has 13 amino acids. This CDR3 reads CASSSGLKDGYTF. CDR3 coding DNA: TGTGCCAGCTCATCGGGATTGAAGGATGGCTACACCTTC.

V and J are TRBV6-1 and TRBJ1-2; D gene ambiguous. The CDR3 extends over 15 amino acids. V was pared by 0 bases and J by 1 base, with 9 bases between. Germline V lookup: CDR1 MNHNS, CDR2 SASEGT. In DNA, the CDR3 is TGTGCCAGCAGTGAAGCGCTCGGGTTTAACTATGGCTACACCTTC. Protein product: CASSEALGFNYGYTF.

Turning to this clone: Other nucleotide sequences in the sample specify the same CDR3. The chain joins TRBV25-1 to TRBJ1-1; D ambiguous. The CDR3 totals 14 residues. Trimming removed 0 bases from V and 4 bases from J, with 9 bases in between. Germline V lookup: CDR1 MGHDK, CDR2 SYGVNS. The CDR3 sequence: CASSEYPEGTEAFF. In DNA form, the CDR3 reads TGTGCCAGCAGTGAATACCCCGAGGGCACTGAAGCTTTCTTT.

CDR3: CASSVGRTGYTEAFF. CDR3 coding DNA: TGTGCCAGCAGCGTCGGCCGAACAGGGTACACTGAAGCTTTCTTT. The genes are TRBV5-6 and TRBJ1-1; D may be TRBD1 (6 bases). Germline CDR1 is SGHDT and CDR2 is YYEEEE. The germline V and J ends were trimmed by 4 bases and 3 bases, with 16 bases remaining between them. CDR3 length equals 15 residues.

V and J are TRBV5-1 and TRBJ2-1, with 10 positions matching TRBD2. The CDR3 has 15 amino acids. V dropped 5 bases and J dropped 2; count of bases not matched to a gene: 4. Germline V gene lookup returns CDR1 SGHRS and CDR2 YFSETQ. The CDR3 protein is CASRVAGGTYNEQFF. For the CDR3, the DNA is TGCGCCAGCAGGGTAGCGGGAGGAACCTACAATGAGCAGTTCTTC. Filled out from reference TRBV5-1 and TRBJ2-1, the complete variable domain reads KAGVTQTPRYLIKTRGQQVTLSCSPISGHRSVSWYQQTPGQGLQFLFEYFSETQRNKGNFPGRFSGRQFSNSRSEMNVSTLELGDSALYLCASRVAGGTYNEQFFGPGTRLTVL.

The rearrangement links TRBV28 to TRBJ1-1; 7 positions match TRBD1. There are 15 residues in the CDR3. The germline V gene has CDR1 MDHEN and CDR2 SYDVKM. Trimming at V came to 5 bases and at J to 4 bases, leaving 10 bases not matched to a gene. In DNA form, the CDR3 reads TGTGCCAGCAGTCCGCCCACAGGGGTTGGCACTGAAGCTTTCTTT. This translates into CASSPPTGVGTEAFF.

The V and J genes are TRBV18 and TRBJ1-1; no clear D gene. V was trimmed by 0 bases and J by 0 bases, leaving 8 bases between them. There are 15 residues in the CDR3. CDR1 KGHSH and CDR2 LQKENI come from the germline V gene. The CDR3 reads CASSPPNRVNTEAFF. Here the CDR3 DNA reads TGTGCCAGCTCACCACCGAACAGAGTGAACACTGAAGCTTTCTTT.

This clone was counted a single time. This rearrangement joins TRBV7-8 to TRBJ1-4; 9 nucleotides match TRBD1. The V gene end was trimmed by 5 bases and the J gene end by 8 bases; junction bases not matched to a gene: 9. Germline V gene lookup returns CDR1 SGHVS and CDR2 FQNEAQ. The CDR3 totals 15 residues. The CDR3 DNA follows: TGTGCCAGCAGCGCTCCTCTCGGGACAGGGGAAAAACTGTTTTTT. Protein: CASSAPLGTGEKLFF.

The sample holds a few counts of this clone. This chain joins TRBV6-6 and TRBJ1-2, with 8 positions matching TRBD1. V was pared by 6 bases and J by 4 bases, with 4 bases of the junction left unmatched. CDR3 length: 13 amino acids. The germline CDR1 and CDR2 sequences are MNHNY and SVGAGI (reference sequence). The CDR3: CASSPTGAYGYTF. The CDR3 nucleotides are TGTGCCAGCAGCCCGACAGGGGCCTATGGCTACACCTTC.

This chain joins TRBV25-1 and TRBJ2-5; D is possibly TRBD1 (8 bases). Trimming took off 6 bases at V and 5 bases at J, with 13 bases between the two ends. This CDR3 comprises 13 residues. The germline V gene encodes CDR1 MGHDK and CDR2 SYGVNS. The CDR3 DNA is TGTGCCAGCAGCGGACAGGGAGGGGAGACCCAGTACTTC. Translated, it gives CASSGQGGETQYF.

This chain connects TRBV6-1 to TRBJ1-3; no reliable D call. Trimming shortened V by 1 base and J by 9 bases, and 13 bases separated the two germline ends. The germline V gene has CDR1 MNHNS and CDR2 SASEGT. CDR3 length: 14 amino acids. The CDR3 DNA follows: TGTGCCAGCAGTGAAGACGTAGACATTGGCACCATATATTTT. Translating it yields CASSEDVDIGTIYF.